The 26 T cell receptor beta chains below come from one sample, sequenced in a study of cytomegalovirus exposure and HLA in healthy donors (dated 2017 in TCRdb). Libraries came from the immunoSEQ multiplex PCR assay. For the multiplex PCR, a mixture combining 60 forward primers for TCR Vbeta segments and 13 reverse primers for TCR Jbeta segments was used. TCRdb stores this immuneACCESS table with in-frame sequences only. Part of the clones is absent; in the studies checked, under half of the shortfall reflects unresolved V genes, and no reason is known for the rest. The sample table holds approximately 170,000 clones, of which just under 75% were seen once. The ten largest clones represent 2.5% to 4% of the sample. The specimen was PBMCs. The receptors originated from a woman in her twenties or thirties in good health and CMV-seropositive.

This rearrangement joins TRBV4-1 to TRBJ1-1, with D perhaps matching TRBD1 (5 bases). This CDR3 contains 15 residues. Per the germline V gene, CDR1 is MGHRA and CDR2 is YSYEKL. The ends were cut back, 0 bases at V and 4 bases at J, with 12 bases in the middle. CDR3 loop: CASSQDAGQGTEAFF. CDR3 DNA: TGCGCCAGCAGCCAAGATGCCGGTCAGGGCACTGAAGCTTTCTTT.

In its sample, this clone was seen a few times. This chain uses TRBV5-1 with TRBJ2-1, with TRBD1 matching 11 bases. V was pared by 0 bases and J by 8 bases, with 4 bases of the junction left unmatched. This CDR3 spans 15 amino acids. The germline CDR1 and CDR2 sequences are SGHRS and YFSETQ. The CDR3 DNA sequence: TGCGCCAGCAGCTTGGGGGGGACAGGGGGGGATGAGCAGTTCTTC. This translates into CASSLGGTGGDEQFF.

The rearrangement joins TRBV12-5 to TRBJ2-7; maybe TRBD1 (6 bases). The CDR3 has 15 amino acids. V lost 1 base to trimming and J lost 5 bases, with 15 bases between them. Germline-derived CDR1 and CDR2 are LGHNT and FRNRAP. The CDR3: CASGLGYRDGHEQYF. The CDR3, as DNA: TGTGCTAGTGGTTTGGGATACAGGGATGGCCACGAGCAGTACTTC.

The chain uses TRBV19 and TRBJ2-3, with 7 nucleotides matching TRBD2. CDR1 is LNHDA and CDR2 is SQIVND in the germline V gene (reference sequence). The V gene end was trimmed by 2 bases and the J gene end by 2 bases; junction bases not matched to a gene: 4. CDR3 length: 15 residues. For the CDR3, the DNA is TGTGCCAGTAGTATACTAGCGGCACACACAGATACGCAGTATTTT. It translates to CASSILAAHTDTQYF.

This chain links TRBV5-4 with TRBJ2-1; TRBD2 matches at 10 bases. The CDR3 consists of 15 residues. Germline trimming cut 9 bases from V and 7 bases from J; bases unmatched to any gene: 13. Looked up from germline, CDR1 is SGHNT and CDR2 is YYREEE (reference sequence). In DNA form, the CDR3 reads TGTGCCACCCTCCCCAGGTCTAGCGGGAGTAATGAGCAGTTCTTC. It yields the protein CATLPRSSGSNEQFF.

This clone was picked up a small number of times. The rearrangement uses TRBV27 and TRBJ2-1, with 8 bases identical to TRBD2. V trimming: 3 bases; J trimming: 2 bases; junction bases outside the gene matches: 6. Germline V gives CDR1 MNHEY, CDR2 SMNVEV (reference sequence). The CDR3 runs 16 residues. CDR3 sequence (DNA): TGTGCCAGCAGTTTCCAGTCTAGCGGGCCCTACAATGAGCAGTTCTTC. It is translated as CASSFQSSGPYNEQFF.

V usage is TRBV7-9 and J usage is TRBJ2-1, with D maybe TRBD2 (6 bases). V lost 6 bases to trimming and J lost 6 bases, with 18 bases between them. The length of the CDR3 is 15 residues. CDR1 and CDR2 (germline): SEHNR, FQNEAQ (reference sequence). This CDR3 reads CASRRTGTEANEQFF. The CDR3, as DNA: TGTGCCAGCAGACGAACCGGGACTGAAGCCAATGAGCAGTTCTTC.

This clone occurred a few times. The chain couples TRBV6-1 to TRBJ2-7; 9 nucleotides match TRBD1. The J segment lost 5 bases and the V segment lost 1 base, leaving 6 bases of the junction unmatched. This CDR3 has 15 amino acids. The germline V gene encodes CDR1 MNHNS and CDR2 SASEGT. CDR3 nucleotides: TGTGCCAGCAGTGAAGGACAGGGGGTTTTTGACGAGCAGTACTTC. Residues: CASSEGQGVFDEQYF.

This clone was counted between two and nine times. CDR3 loop: CASSPDRIPYEQYF. The CDR3, as DNA: TGTGCCAGCTCACCGGACAGGATACCTTACGAGCAGTACTTC. The chain carries TRBV18 and TRBJ2-7; 7 bases agree with TRBD1. The CDR3 runs to 14 residues. Trimming cost V 3 bases and J 4 bases; bases outside gene matches: 6. The germline CDR1 and CDR2 sequences are KGHSH and LQKENI.

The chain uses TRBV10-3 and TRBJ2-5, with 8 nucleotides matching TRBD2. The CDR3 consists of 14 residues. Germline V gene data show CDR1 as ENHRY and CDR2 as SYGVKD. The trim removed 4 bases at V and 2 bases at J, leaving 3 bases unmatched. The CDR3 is CAISAAGGQETQYF. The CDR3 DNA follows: TGTGCCATCAGTGCTGCGGGAGGACAAGAGACCCAGTACTTC.

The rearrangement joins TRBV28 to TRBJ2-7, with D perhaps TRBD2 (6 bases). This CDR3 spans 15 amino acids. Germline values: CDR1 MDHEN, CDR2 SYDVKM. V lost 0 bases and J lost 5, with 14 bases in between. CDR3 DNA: TGTGCCAGCAGTTTATGGGAGGGAAGGAGGAACGAGCAGTACTTC. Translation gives CASSLWEGRRNEQYF.

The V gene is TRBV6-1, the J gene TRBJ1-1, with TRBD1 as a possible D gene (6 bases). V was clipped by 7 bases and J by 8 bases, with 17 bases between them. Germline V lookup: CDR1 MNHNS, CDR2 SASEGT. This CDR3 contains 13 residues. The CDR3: CASITEGGGEAFF. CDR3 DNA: TGTGCCAGCATTACCGAAGGGGGAGGGGAAGCTTTCTTT.

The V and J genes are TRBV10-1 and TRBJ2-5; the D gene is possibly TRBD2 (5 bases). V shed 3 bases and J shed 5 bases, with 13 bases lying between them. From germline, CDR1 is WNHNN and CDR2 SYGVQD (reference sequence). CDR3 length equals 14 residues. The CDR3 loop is CASSDGSPGETQYF. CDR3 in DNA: TGCGCCAGCAGTGATGGGAGCCCTGGGGAGACCCAGTACTTC.

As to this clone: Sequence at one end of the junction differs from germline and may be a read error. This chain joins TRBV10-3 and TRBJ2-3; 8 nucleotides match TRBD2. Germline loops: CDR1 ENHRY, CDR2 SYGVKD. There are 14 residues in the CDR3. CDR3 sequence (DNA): TGTGCCATCACTGAGGCGGGAGGCCGGGATACGCAGTATTTT. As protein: CAITEAGGRDTQYF.

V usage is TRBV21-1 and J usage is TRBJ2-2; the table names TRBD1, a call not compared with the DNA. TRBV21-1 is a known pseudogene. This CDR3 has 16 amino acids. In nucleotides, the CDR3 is TGTGCCAGCAGCAATGGGGACAGGGGGGGAACCGGGGAGCTGTTTTTT. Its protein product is CASSNGDRGGTGELFF.

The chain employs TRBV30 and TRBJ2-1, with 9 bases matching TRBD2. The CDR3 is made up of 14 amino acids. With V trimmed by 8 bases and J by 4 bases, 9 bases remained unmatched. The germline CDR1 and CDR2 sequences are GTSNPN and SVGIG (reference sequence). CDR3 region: CAVETSGDYNEQFF. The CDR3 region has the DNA TGTGCCGTCGAGACTAGCGGAGATTACAATGAGCAGTTCTTC. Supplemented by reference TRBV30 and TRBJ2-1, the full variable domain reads SQTIHQWPATLVQPVGSPLSLECTVEGTSNPNLYWYRQAAGRGLQLLFYSVGIGQISSEVPQNLSASRPQDRQFILSSKKLLLSDSGFYLCAVETSGDYNEQFFGPGTRLTVL.

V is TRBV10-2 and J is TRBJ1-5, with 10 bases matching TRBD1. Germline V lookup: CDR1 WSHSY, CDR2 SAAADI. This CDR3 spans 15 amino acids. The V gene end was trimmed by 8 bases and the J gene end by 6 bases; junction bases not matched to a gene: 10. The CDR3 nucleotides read TGCGCCAGCTGTCCTTTGACAGGGGGCGGTCAGCCCCAGCATTTT. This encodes CASCPLTGGGQPQHF.

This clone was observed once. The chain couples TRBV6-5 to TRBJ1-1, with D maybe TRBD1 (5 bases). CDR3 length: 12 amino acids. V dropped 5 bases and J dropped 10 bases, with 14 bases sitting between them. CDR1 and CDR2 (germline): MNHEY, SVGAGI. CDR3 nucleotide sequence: TGTGCCAGCAGTGATTACCCGGGGGGAGCTTTCTTT. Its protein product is CASSDYPGGAFF.

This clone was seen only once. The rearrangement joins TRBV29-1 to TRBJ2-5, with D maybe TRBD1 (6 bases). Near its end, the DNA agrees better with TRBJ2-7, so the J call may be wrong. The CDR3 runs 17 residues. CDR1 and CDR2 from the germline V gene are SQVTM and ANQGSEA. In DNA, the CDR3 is TGCAGCGTTCGACTTAAGACTAACAGGGCGAGCTCCTACGAGCAGTACTTC. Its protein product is CSVRLKTNRASSYEQYF.

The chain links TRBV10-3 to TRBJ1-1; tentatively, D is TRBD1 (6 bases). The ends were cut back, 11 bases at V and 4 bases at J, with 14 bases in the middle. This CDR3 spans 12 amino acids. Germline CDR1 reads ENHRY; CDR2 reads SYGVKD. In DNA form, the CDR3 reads TGTGCCGCCAACACAGGGACCACTGAAGCTTTCTTT. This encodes CAANTGTTEAFF.

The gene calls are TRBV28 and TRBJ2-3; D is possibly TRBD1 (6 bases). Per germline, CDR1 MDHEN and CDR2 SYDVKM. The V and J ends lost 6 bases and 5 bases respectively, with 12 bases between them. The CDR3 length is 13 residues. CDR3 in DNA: TGTGCCAGCAGGGCCGGGACAATAGATACGCAGTATTTT. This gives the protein CASRAGTIDTQYF.

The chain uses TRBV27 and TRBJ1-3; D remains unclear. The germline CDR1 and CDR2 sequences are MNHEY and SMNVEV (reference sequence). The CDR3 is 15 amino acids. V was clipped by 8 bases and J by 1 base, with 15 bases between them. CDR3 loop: CASASPSRSGNTIYF. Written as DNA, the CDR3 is TGTGCCAGCGCGTCCCCTAGCAGGTCTGGAAACACCATATATTTT.

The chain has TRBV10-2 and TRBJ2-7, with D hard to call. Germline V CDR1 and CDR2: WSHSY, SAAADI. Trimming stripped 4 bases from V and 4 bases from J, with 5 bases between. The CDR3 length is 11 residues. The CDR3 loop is CASSVSYEQYF. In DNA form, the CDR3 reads TGCGCCAGCAGTGTATCTTACGAGCAGTACTTC.

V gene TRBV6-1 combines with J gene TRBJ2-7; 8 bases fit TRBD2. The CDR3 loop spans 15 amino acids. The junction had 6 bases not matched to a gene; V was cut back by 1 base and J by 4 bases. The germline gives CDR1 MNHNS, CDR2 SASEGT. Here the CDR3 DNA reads TGTGCCAGCAGTGAAGGAGCGGGAGTGGGATACGAGCAGTACTTC. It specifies CASSEGAGVGYEQYF.

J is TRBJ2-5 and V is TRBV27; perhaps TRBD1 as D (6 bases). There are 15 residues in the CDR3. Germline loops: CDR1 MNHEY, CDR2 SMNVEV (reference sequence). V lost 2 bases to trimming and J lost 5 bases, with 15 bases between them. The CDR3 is CASSLRGQGPETQYF. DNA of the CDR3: TGTGCCAGCAGTTTAAGGGGACAAGGTCCCGAGACCCAGTACTTC.

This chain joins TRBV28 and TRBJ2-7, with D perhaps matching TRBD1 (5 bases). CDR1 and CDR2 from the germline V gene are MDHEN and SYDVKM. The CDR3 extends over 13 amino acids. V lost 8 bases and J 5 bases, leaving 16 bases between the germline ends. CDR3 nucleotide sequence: TGTGCCAGCCGTCGCGACCAAGGGGACGAGCAGTACTTC. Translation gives CASRRDQGDEQYF.